The 2 T cell receptor beta chains listed next were all sequenced from one sample in a study of cytomegalovirus exposure and HLA in healthy donors. The PCR used 60 Vbeta and 13 Jbeta primers. This table comes from immunoSEQ multiplex PCR, and its TCRdb copy is limited to in-frame clones, with some not included. This repertoire shows more than 150,000 clones, nearly 80% found once; its top ten account for 4.5% to 7.5%. What was sequenced was PBMCs. These receptors all come from a woman in her 30s in good health and CMV-seropositive.

The rearrangement uses TRBV11-2 and TRBJ1-2; D possibly corresponds to TRBD1 (5 bases). V lost 3 bases to trimming and J lost 7 bases, with 12 bases between them. The V gene's germline CDR1 is SGHAT and CDR2 FQNNGV. The CDR3 runs 13 residues. CDR3 sequence: CASSFRGDSGYTF. The DNA of the CDR3 is TGTGCCAGCAGCTTTCGGGGGGACTCTGGCTACACCTTC.

CDR3 in DNA: TGTGCCAGCAGCTTAGGGGGGGTTGAAAAACTGTTTTTT. Translating it yields CASSLGGVEKLFF. The genes are TRBV7-8 and TRBJ1-4; maybe TRBD1 (5 bases). CDR3 length: 13 residues. The germline gives CDR1 SGHVS, CDR2 FQNEAQ. Trimming shortened V by 1 base and J by 7 bases, and 7 bases separated the two germline ends.